Following are 10 T cell receptor beta chains from one sample sequenced in a study of OX40 agonist ivuxolimab in advanced cancers. Profiled with immunoSEQ multiplex PCR; TCRdb holds only in-frame clones, not every one. The sample carries about 150,000 clones, roughly 92% recorded once. The material was CD4+ or CD8+ T cells sorted from blood, obtained in a trial of the OX40 agonist ivuxolimab. All receptors derive from an adult with an advanced solid tumor such as melanoma, head and neck, liver or kidney cancer.

V and J are TRBV19 and TRBJ2-2, with a tentative D call TRBD1 (6 bases). V lost 7 bases and J 3 bases, leaving 15 bases between the germline ends. This CDR3 has 15 residues. CDR1 is LNHDA and CDR2 is SQIVND in the germline V gene (reference sequence). The CDR3 nucleotides read TGTGCCAGTACCGCTGACAGGATTCACACCGGGGAGCTGTTTTTT. Protein product: CASTADRIHTGELFF. The variable domain in full, with the rest retrieved from reference TRBV19 and TRBJ2-2, is DGGITQSPKYLFRKEGQNVTLSCEQNLNHDAMYWYRQDPGQGLRLIYYSQIVNDFQKGDIAEGYSVSREKKESFPLTVTSAQKNPTAFYLCASTADRIHTGELFFGEGSRLTVL.

The chain links TRBV7-8 to TRBJ1-1; 7 nucleotides agree with TRBD1. V gave up 5 bases and J gave up 7 bases; unmatched junction bases: 4. Germline values: CDR1 SGHVS, CDR2 FQNEAQ. CDR3 length: 12 residues. CDR3 loop: CASSPGTDEAFF. CDR3 DNA: TGTGCCAGCAGCCCAGGGACAGATGAAGCTTTCTTT.

The chain has TRBV6-4 and TRBJ1-1, with D maybe TRBD1 (5 bases). The V and J ends lost 7 bases and 0 bases respectively, with 21 bases between them. Germline CDR1 and CDR2: MRHNA and SNTAGT. This CDR3 spans 17 amino acids. CDR3 protein: CASIRRGAYFLNTEAFF. As DNA, the CDR3 is TGTGCCAGCATCCGAAGAGGGGCTTACTTCCTGAACACTGAAGCTTTCTTT.

The chain couples TRBV19 to TRBJ1-1; 8 bases fit TRBD1. Germline CDR1 LNHDA, CDR2 SQIVND (reference sequence). This CDR3 is 18 amino acids long. V was clipped by 3 bases and J by 7 bases; unmatched bases: 19. The CDR3 region has the DNA TGTGCCAGTAGTATCTTAAGCACCGCTTTGGACAGGGCTGGTGAAGCTTTCTTT. Translated, it gives CASSILSTALDRAGEAFF.

The chain links TRBV5-1 to TRBJ1-4; D is unclear. Germline lookup yields CDR1 SGHRS and CDR2 YFSETQ. Trimming took off 0 bases at V and 4 bases at J, with 10 bases between the two ends. The CDR3 extends over 15 amino acids. The CDR3 reads CASSLDGQVNEKLFF. In nucleotides, the CDR3 is TGCGCCAGCAGCTTGGACGGGCAGGTTAATGAAAAACTGTTTTTT. The full variable domain, completed using reference TRBV5-1 and TRBJ1-4, is KAGVTQTPRYLIKTRGQQVTLSCSPISGHRSVSWYQQTPGQGLQFLFEYFSETQRNKGNFPGRFSGRQFSNSRSEMNVSTLELGDSALYLCASSLDGQVNEKLFFGSGTQLSVL.

V is TRBV5-1 and J is TRBJ2-2; D is perhaps TRBD2 (5 bases). This CDR3 contains 15 residues. Germline V gene lookup returns CDR1 SGHRS and CDR2 YFSETQ. The V end was cut by 7 bases, the J end by 4 bases, with 17 bases between. The CDR3 sequence is CASEVGVGRTGELFF. The CDR3 DNA is TGCGCCAGCGAGGTCGGGGTAGGACGCACCGGGGAGCTGTTTTTT.

This sequence joins TRBV9 and TRBJ2-5; unclear D gene. Germline V lookup: CDR1 SGDLS, CDR2 YYNGEE. The V end was cut by 0 bases, the J end by 5 bases, with 11 bases between. This CDR3 is 14 amino acids long. Here the CDR3 reads CASSVAPRAETQYF. CDR3 in DNA: TGTGCCAGCAGCGTAGCTCCAAGGGCTGAGACCCAGTACTTC.

The V and J genes are TRBV6-1 and TRBJ2-7; 7 nucleotides align to TRBD1. The CDR3 spans 16 residues. Trimming removed 2 bases from V and 4 bases from J; junction bases left unmatched: 11. Germline V gene lookup returns CDR1 MNHNS and CDR2 SASEGT. The CDR3 nucleotides read TGTGCCAGCAGTGAAAAGGGGGACAGTCGGACGTACGAGCAGTACTTC. This codes for CASSEKGDSRTYEQYF.

V is TRBV28 and J is TRBJ1-1; D remains unclear. Looked up from germline, CDR1 is MDHEN and CDR2 is SYDVKM. V lost 8 bases and J 6 bases, leaving 7 bases between the germline ends. This CDR3 is 10 amino acids long. CDR3 bases: TGTGCCAGCGGCAAGGCTGAAGCTTTCTTT. Amino acid sequence: CASGKAEAFF.

The chain is built from TRBV18 and TRBJ2-7; D uncertain. Trimming shortened V by 1 base and J by 5 bases, and 6 bases separated the two germline ends. The CDR3 sequence is 12 residues long. The V gene's germline CDR1 is KGHSH and CDR2 LQKENI. The CDR3 reads CASSPRRDEQYF. The CDR3 nucleotides are TGTGCCAGCTCACCACGAAGGGACGAGCAGTACTTC.